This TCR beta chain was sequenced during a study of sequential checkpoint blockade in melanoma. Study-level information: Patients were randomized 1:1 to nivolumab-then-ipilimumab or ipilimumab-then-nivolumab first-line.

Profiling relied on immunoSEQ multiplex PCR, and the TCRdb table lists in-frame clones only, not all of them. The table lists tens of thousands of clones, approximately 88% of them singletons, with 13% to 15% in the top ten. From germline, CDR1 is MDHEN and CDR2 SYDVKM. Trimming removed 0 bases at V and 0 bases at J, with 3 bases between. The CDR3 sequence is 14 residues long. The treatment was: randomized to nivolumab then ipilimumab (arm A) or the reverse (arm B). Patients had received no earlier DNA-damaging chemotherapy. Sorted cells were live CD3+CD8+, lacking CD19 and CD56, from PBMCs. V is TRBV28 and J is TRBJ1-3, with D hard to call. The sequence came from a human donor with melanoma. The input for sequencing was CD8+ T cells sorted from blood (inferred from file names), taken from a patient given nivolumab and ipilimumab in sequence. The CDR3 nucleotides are TGTGCCAGCAGTTTATGGAGCTCTGGAAACACCATATATTTT. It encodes CASSLWSSGNTIYF.